The rows below give T cell receptor beta chains drawn from one sample of a study of T cell responses to AZD1222 COVID-19 vaccine. Clones were read by immunoSEQ multiplex PCR, and TCRdb kept only the in-frame ones, dropping some. Counted here are some 150,000 clones, 85% to 90% occurring once; the ten biggest clones make up just over 9%. The specimen was peripheral blood, collected 28 days after the second AZD1222 dose. The source is an adult who received the AZD1222 COVID-19 vaccine. CDR3s include the opening cysteine and the closing phenylalanine or tryptophan. A D gene is named only where the DNA matches it firmly. Clone size, where shown, is once, few, many, or a class for clones that have expanded.

j_gene,d_gene,abundance,v_gene,CDR3aa,CDR3nt
TRBJ1-5,NA,NA,TRBV2,CASSLREGYQPQHF,TGTGCCAGCAGTCTCAGGGAGGGGTATCAGCCCCAGCATTTT
TRBJ2-2,TRBD2,NA,TRBV7-3,CASSRLAGGHTGELFF,TGTGCCAGCAGCCGACTAGCGGGAGGCCACACCGGGGAGCTGTTTTTT
TRBJ1-5,TRBD1,NA,TRBV18,CASSPDRGGNQPQHF,TGTGCCAGCTCACCTGACAGGGGAGGGAATCAGCCCCAGCATTTT
TRBJ2-7,NA,NA,TRBV9,CASSPNPWDPRDHEQYF,TGTGCCAGCAGCCCCAACCCCTGGGACCCGCGGGACCACGAGCAGTACTTC
TRBJ1-3,NA,NA,TRBV19,CASSMRRQIATGNTIYF,TGTGCCAGTAGTATGCGTCGACAGATCGCAACTGGAAACACCATATATTTT
TRBJ2-4,NA,NA,TRBV5-4,CASSLAGGGRAKNIQYF,TGTGCCAGCAGCTTGGCCGGGGGAGGTAGGGCCAAAAACATTCAGTACTTC
TRBJ1-1,TRBD1,NA,TRBV6-5,CAGKRTGDTEAFF,TGTGCCGGGAAAAGGACAGGGGACACTGAAGCTTTCTTT
TRBJ2-7,TRBD1,NA,TRBV7-9,CASSKTGGGSEQYF,TGTGCCAGCAGCAAGACAGGGGGCGGCTCCGAGCAGTACTTC
TRBJ2-7,TRBD2,NA,TRBV6-2/TRBV6-3,CASSYEGTNFYEQYF,TGTGCCAGCAGTTACGAGGGGACTAACTTTTACGAGCAGTACTTC
TRBJ1-2,NA,NA,TRBV5-1,CASSRDPTQGLGYGYTF,TGCGCCAGCAGCCGAGATCCCACACAGGGCCTCGGGTATGGCTACACCTTC
TRBJ1-5,NA,NA,TRBV19,CASSIGYRQPQHF,TGTGCCAGTAGTATAGGGTATCGACAGCCCCAGCATTTT
TRBJ2-5,NA,NA,TRBV7-9,CASSRGLGTETQYF,TGTGCCAGCAGCCGGGGGTTGGGCACTGAGACCCAGTACTTC
TRBJ2-7,NA,NA,TRBV5-4,CASSLQAGNEQYF,TGTGCCAGCAGCTTGCAGGCGGGAAACGAGCAGTACTTC
TRBJ2-1,NA,NA,TRBV12-3/TRBV12-4,CASSWGNEQFF,TGTGCCAGCAGTTGGGGCAATGAGCAGTTCTTC
TRBJ2-1,NA,NA,TRBV11-3,CASSSDSYNEQFF,TGTGCCAGCAGCTCGGACTCCTACAATGAGCAGTTCTTC
TRBJ1-6,NA,few,TRBV20-1,CSASGQNNSPLHF,TGCAGTGCTAGTGGTCAGAATAATTCACCCCTCCACTTT
TRBJ2-2,TRBD1,NA,TRBV6-5,CASSQDRGSGGELFF,TGTGCCAGCAGTCAGGACAGGGGAAGCGGCGGGGAGCTGTTTTTT
TRBJ1-1,NA,NA,TRBV27,CASSLLQNTEAFF,TGTGCCAGCAGTTTATTACAGAACACTGAAGCTTTCTTT
TRBJ1-5,TRBD1,NA,TRBV5-6,CASSMGQANQPQHF,TGTGCCAGCAGCATGGGACAGGCGAATCAGCCCCAGCATTTT
TRBJ2-4,NA,NA,TRBV30,CAWSAPPGGQNIQYF,TGTGCCTGGAGTGCACCCCCAGGGGGGCAAAACATTCAGTACTTC
TRBJ1-4,TRBD1,NA,TRBV5-6,CASHPGTGFNEKLFF,TGTGCCAGTCACCCCGGGACAGGGTTTAATGAAAAACTGTTTTTT
TRBJ1-2,NA,NA,TRBV6-5,CASRKGQGNYGYTF,TGTGCCAGCAGAAAGGGGCAGGGGAACTATGGCTACACCTTC
TRBJ1-2,NA,NA,TRBV6-1,CASSEYQGDSRGYTF,TGTGCCAGCAGTGAATACCAGGGCGACTCGCGAGGCTACACCTTC
TRBJ2-7,NA,NA,TRBV29-1,CSVARGLGPHEQYF,TGCAGCGTTGCTAGAGGCCTAGGGCCTCACGAGCAGTACTTC
TRBJ1-3,NA,NA,TRBV6-1,CASSEGYGNTIYF,TGTGCCAGCAGTGAAGGGTATGGAAACACCATATATTTT
TRBJ2-2,NA,NA,TRBV6-5,CASRFTGTGELFF,TGTGCCAGCAGGTTTACAGGGACCGGGGAGCTGTTTTTT
TRBJ2-3,NA,NA,TRBV9,CASSVGRRTDTQYF,TGTGCCAGCAGCGTAGGACGTCGCACAGATACGCAGTATTTT
TRBJ1-2,NA,NA,TRBV6-5,CASRLQGYNGYTF,TGTGCCAGCAGGCTTCAGGGGTATAATGGCTACACCTTC
TRBJ1-6,NA,once,TRBV15,CATSRENQRNSPLHF,TGTGCCACCAGCAGAGAGAACCAGCGTAATTCACCCCTCCACTTT
TRBJ2-5,NA,NA,TRBV6-1,CASNSYQETQYF,TGTGCCAGCAATTCGTACCAAGAGACCCAGTACTTC
TRBJ2-7,NA,NA,TRBV29-1,CSVGRGRPPYEQYF,TGCAGCGTTGGCAGGGGGAGGCCCCCGTACGAGCAGTACTTC
TRBJ2-1,NA,NA,TRBV10-3,CAISESRAHYNEQFF,TGTGCCATCAGTGAGTCGAGGGCTCACTACAATGAGCAGTTCTTC
TRBJ2-1,NA,NA,TRBV10-1,CASRPGYNEQFF,TGCGCCAGCAGACCAGGTTACAATGAGCAGTTCTTC